Shown below are 17 T cell receptor beta chains from a single sample sequenced in a study of blood T cell repertoires in COVID-19. Clones were read by immunoSEQ multiplex PCR, and TCRdb kept only the in-frame ones, dropping some. The data hold roughly 100,000 clones, with 85% to 90% observed a single time. The material sequenced was peripheral blood. The receptors stem from a man aged 45-65 years with acute or convalescent COVID-19.

The V call is TRBV10-3, the J call TRBJ1-1; 7 nucleotides match TRBD1. In germline, CDR1 is ENHRY, CDR2 SYGVKD. CDR3 length: 16 residues. J gave up 0 bases and V 7 bases, and 11 bases lay outside the gene matches. The CDR3 spells CAITQDRSGMNTEAFF. CDR3 DNA sequence: TGTGCCATCACCCAGGACAGGTCGGGGATGAACACTGAAGCTTTCTTT.

The chain carries TRBV19 and TRBJ1-5, with TRBD1 matching 10 bases. The trim removed 7 bases at V and 4 bases at J, leaving 7 bases unmatched. Germline-derived CDR1 and CDR2 are LNHDA and SQIVND (reference sequence). The CDR3 extends over 15 amino acids. CDR3 loop: CASTADRGLNQPQHF. Here the CDR3 DNA reads TGTGCCAGTACTGCTGACAGGGGGCTAAATCAGCCCCAGCATTTT.

The J gene is TRBJ2-4, the V gene TRBV4-2; 10 positions agree with TRBD2. Germline V gene lookup returns CDR1 LGHNA and CDR2 YNFKEQ. This CDR3 region has 20 residues. With 0 bases clipped from V and 0 bases from J, the junction kept 11 bases outside the gene matches. CDR3 protein: CASSQEGREREGGAKNIQYF. The CDR3 DNA is TGTGCCAGCAGCCAAGAGGGTAGGGAGCGGGAGGGTGGAGCCAAAAACATTCAGTACTTC.

The chain links TRBV7-9 to TRBJ1-2; 7 bases fit TRBD1. From germline, CDR1 is SEHNR and CDR2 FQNEAQ (reference sequence). V dropped 6 bases and J dropped 5; count of bases not matched to a gene: 6. The CDR3 sequence is 13 residues long. The CDR3 is CASSPTGAYGYTF. DNA of the CDR3: TGTGCCAGCAGTCCCACAGGGGCTTATGGCTACACCTTC.

The V call is TRBV9, the J call TRBJ2-3; TRBD1 is a possible D gene (6 bases). The germline V and J ends were trimmed by 4 bases and 0 bases, with 15 bases remaining between them. The V gene's germline CDR1 is SGDLS and CDR2 YYNGEE. The CDR3 is 16 residues long. The CDR3 loop is CASSPTSDRSTDTQYF. DNA of the CDR3: TGTGCCAGCAGCCCTACTTCGGACAGAAGCACAGATACGCAGTATTTT.

The CDR3 DNA is TGTGCCAGCAGCCCCGACAGCCTTATGAACACTGAAGCTTTCTTT. It encodes CASSPDSLMNTEAFF. This sequence joins TRBV9 and TRBJ1-1; maybe TRBD1 (5 bases). V was trimmed by 4 bases and J by 0 bases, leaving 13 bases between them. From germline, CDR1 is SGDLS and CDR2 YYNGEE. This CDR3 is 15 amino acids long.

J is TRBJ2-7 and V is TRBV7-6; D is perhaps TRBD1 (6 bases). CDR1 and CDR2 (germline): SGHVS, FNYEAQ. Trimming took off 5 bases at V and 2 bases at J, with 13 bases between the two ends. This CDR3 spans 14 amino acids. The CDR3 sequence is CASSATGTTYEQYF. Written as DNA, the CDR3 is TGTGCCAGCAGCGCCACCGGGACAACCTACGAGCAGTACTTC.

A remark on this clone: The same CDR3 arises from other DNA sequences in this sample as well. The chain employs TRBV5-1 and TRBJ1-2; 10 nucleotides line up with TRBD1. V lost 3 bases and J lost 8; bases outside the gene matches: 4. Per germline, CDR1 SGHRS and CDR2 YFSETQ. The CDR3 is 13 amino acids. The CDR3 region has the DNA TGCGCCAGCAGCTGGGGACAGGGGAGCGGCTACACCTTC. It codes for CASSWGQGSGYTF.

The chain joins TRBV27 to TRBJ2-2; TRBD1 matches at 7 bases. Per germline, CDR1 MNHEY and CDR2 SMNVEV (reference sequence). The CDR3 sequence is 15 residues long. The trim removed 0 bases at V and 6 bases at J, leaving 4 bases unmatched. CDR3 protein: CASSLSVGGSGELFF. The CDR3 DNA follows: TGTGCCAGCAGTTTATCGGTAGGGGGCTCCGGGGAGCTGTTTTTT.

The chain combines TRBV3-1 (or the pseudogene TRBV3-2) with TRBJ2-5, with D maybe TRBD1 (6 bases). The CDR3 consists of 17 residues. Between the trimmed V and J ends, which lost 0 bases and 4 bases, there was a span of 18 bases. The germline gives CDR1 LGHDT, CDR2 YNNKEL (reference sequence). The CDR3, as DNA: TGTGCCAGCAGCCAAGATAGACAGGAACGGCGGGTAGAGACCCAGTACTTC. Its protein is CASSQDRQERRVETQYF.

The J gene is TRBJ1-2, the V gene TRBV4-2; possibly TRBD1 for D (5 bases). Trimming stripped 0 bases from V and 4 bases from J, with 12 bases between. CDR3 length: 15 amino acids. Germline lookup yields CDR1 LGHNA and CDR2 YNFKEQ. The CDR3, as DNA: TGTGCCAGCAGCCAAGAGATAGGGGCCGGCTATGGCTACACCTTC. This sequence encodes CASSQEIGAGYGYTF.

The V call is TRBV19, the J call TRBJ1-1, with 7 bases that match TRBD1. Trimming removed 5 bases from V and 1 base from J; junction bases left unmatched: 4. Germline V gene data show CDR1 as LNHDA and CDR2 as SQIVND (reference sequence). The CDR3 consists of 14 residues. The CDR3 sequence: CASSPTGRNTEAFF. In nucleotides, the CDR3 is TGTGCCAGTAGTCCGACAGGGCGGAACACTGAAGCTTTCTTT.

The V and J genes are TRBV7-8 and TRBJ1-4, with 7 positions matching TRBD1. The CDR3 length is 15 residues. J was trimmed by 5 bases and V by 4 bases; bases with no gene match: 7. Germline lookup yields CDR1 SGHVS and CDR2 FQNEAQ. The CDR3 loop is CASSYTGAQNEKLFF. As DNA, the CDR3 is TGTGCCAGCAGCTACACAGGGGCACAGAATGAAAAACTGTTTTTT.

The rearrangement joins TRBV10-3 to TRBJ2-5, with D perhaps matching TRBD2 (7 bases). With 8 bases removed from V and 1 base from J, the gap between germline ends came to 17 bases. Germline V gene data show CDR1 as ENHRY and CDR2 as SYGVKD. The CDR3 totals 15 residues. CDR3 region: CAIGRGGDAQETQYF. For the CDR3, the DNA is TGTGCCATCGGAAGGGGGGGGGACGCCCAAGAGACCCAGTACTTC.

The chain joins TRBV18 to TRBJ2-5; 12 bases align to TRBD2. CDR3 length equals 17 residues. J lost 3 bases, V lost 2 bases, and 7 bases had no gene match. From germline, CDR1 is KGHSH and CDR2 LQKENI. The CDR3, as DNA: TGTGCCAGCTCACCAGAACTAGCGGGGGGCCCTAAAGAGACCCAGTACTTC. This gives the protein CASSPELAGGPKETQYF.

The chain carries TRBV3-1 (or the pseudogene TRBV3-2) and TRBJ2-7; 8 bases agree with TRBD2. The CDR3 spans 16 residues. V was pared by 4 bases and J by 5 bases, with 13 bases of the junction left unmatched. Germline CDR1 is LGHDT and CDR2 is YNNKEL (reference sequence). The CDR3 protein is CASSPRGSGELHEQYF. The CDR3 nucleotides are TGTGCCAGCAGCCCCCGGGGTAGCGGGGAACTCCACGAGCAGTACTTC.

The CDR3 reads CATSDVTGYTF. The CDR3 nucleotides read TGTGCCACCAGTGACGTGACAGGCTACACCTTC. The chain carries TRBV24-1 and TRBJ1-2; no clear D gene. The length of the CDR3 is 11 residues. Trimming cost V 4 bases and J 8 bases, with 7 bases left between them. Germline lookup yields CDR1 KGHDR and CDR2 SFDVKD.